The next 14 T cell receptor beta chains were all read from a single sample in a study of T cells in Graves' hyperthyroidism and ophthalmopathy. Amplification of TCR beta CDR3 regions was performed using RNA transcripts as template. An initial round of RT-PCR targeting the TCR CDR3 relied on the HTBI primer set. TCRdb used MiXCR to reprocess the multiplex PCR reads, holding one entry per CDR3 protein. The repertoire holds approximately 25,000 distinct CDR3 sequences, around 40% seen once, with 10% in the top ten. The source material was blood. These receptors all stem from a woman in her 30s with Graves' hyperthyroidism.

Remarks on this clonotype: It is likely a read error, because the conserved phenylalanine at the end of the CDR3 is missing. The chain joins TRBV6-6 to TRBJ2-7, with 8 nucleotides matching TRBD2. There are 16 residues in the CDR3. Germline V gives CDR1 MNHNY, CDR2 SVGAGI (reference sequence). The DNA for the CDR3 is TGTGCCGGCAGTCCTTCACCCTCCGGGACTAGCTACGAGCAGTACCTC. Residues: CAGSPSPSGTSYEQYL.

This clonotype has ten or more counts. The V call is TRBV3-1, the J call TRBJ2-7; D remains ambiguous. Germline CDR1 reads LGHDT; CDR2 reads YNNKEL (reference sequence). Trimming cost V 4 bases and J 0 bases, with 16 bases left between them. CDR3 length: 16 amino acids. CDR3: CASSPGNARFSYEQYF. The CDR3 bases are TGTGCCAGCAGCCCGGGCAACGCGCGGTTCTCCTACGAGCAGTACTTC.

This clonotype was counted at least ten times. J is TRBJ2-7 and V is TRBV7-9; 9 bases map to TRBD2. Germline values: CDR1 SEHNR, CDR2 FQNEAQ (reference sequence). The CDR3 has 17 residues. Trimming took 5 bases from V and 3 from J; bases not matched to a gene: 14. This CDR3 is CASSPPRAGGPIYEQYF. The CDR3 region has the DNA TGTGCCAGCAGCCCCCCGAGGGCGGGAGGGCCGATCTACGAGCAGTACTTC.

V usage is TRBV20-1 and J usage is TRBJ2-3, with TRBD2 identical over 7 bases. CDR3 length: 12 amino acids. Looked up from germline, CDR1 is DFQATT and CDR2 is SNEGSKA (reference sequence). Trimming cost V 6 bases and J 11 bases; bases outside gene matches: 11. The CDR3 loop is CSAVSGPNEQYF. The CDR3 nucleotides are TGCAGTGCGGTTAGCGGGCCCAATGAGCAGTATTTT.

CDR3 nucleotide sequence: TGTGCCAGCGGGGGGGGAGGAGCGGGAAGCCGAGAGACCCAGTACTTC. Its translation: CASGGGGAGSRETQYF. This chain connects TRBV2 to TRBJ2-5, with 7 bases identical to TRBD2. There are 16 residues in the CDR3. V trimming: 8 bases; J trimming: 4 bases; junction bases outside the gene matches: 16. Looked up from germline, CDR1 is SNHLY and CDR2 is FYNNEI.

This chain joins TRBV7-3 and TRBJ2-1, with 8 bases matching TRBD2. V lost 5 bases to trimming and J lost 5 bases; unmatched junction nucleotides: 5. CDR1 and CDR2 (germline): SGHTA, FQGTGA. The CDR3 length is 14 residues. The CDR3 here is CASSILAEDNEQFF. In DNA, the CDR3 is TGTGCCAGCAGCATACTAGCGGAAGACAATGAGCAGTTCTTC.

This clonotype is medium-sized (0.01 to 0.1%) by share. V gene TRBV2 combines with J gene TRBJ1-2, with D possibly being TRBD1 (6 bases). Trimming pared 4 bases from V and 8 bases from J, leaving 17 bases between. The germline gives CDR1 SNHLY, CDR2 FYNNEI. The CDR3 runs to 14 residues. CDR3 protein: CASSVEQGLLGYTF. CDR3 nucleotides: TGTGCCAGCAGTGTGGAACAGGGACTTTTGGGCTACACCTTC.

The sample holds a few counts of this clonotype. The chain couples TRBV20-1 to TRBJ2-1, with 7 nucleotides matching TRBD2. The junction had 7 bases not matched to a gene; V was cut back by 0 bases and J by 5 bases. This CDR3 region has 15 residues. Germline V lookup: CDR1 DFQATT, CDR2 SNEGSKA (reference sequence). The CDR3: CSARDGLAEDNEQFF. The CDR3 bases are TGCAGTGCTAGAGATGGGCTAGCGGAAGACAATGAGCAGTTCTTC.

As concerns this clonotype: The junction and the germline gene differ at one end; a read error may be behind it. This chain links TRBV5-4 with TRBJ2-1; 12 bases are a match to TRBD2. CDR1 and CDR2 from the germline V gene are SGHNT and YYREEE (reference sequence). The CDR3 has 16 residues. The CDR3, as DNA: TGTGCCGGCAGCCCGGTCCGGACTAGCGGGATCTATGGGCAGTTCTTC. This gives the protein CAGSPVRTSGIYGQFF.

This clonotype was seen a handful of times. The chain has TRBV18 and TRBJ2-5; TRBD1 matches 10 bases. Germline V lookup: CDR1 KGHSH, CDR2 LQKENI. V lost 2 bases, J lost 1 base, and 7 bases stayed unmatched. The CDR3 runs 17 residues. DNA for the CDR3: TGTGCCAGCTCACCAAGGTCGACAGGGGGCTTCCAAGAGACCCAGTACTTC. It is translated as CASSPRSTGGFQETQYF.

This clonotype is judged medium-sized (0.01 to 0.1%). The chain carries TRBV10-3 and TRBJ2-1; D may be TRBD2 (5 bases). The CDR3 totals 12 residues. V gave up 7 bases and J gave up 3 bases, with 7 bases separating them. Germline lookup yields CDR1 ENHRY and CDR2 SYGVKD. CDR3 sequence: CAITGNYNEQFF. CDR3 DNA sequence: TGTGCCATCACCGGGAACTACAATGAGCAGTTCTTC.

The chain couples TRBV20-1 to TRBJ2-5, with 12 bases aligning to TRBD2. Per the germline V gene, CDR1 is DFQATT and CDR2 is SNEGSKA (reference sequence). This CDR3 contains 14 residues. V trimming: 6 bases; J trimming: 4 bases; junction bases outside the gene matches: 6. The CDR3 protein is CSADMGLAGETQYF. CDR3 nucleotide sequence: TGCAGTGCAGACATGGGACTAGCGGGAGAGACCCAGTACTTC.

This clonotype qualifies as medium-sized. The V and J genes are TRBV19 and TRBJ2-3; D not certain. The V gene's germline CDR1 is LNHDA and CDR2 SQIVND (reference sequence). The CDR3 is made up of 16 amino acids. The V and J ends lost 1 base and 2 bases respectively, with 13 bases between them. CDR3 nucleotides: TGTGCCAGTAGTATAGTCATGGCGGCTGTCACAGATACGCAGTATTTT. Its translation is CASSIVMAAVTDTQYF.

This clonotype has at least ten counts. J is TRBJ1-6 and V is TRBV5-1; D not certain. Trimming left V 1 base short and J 5 bases short, with 7 bases between. This CDR3 contains 14 residues. The germline V gene encodes CDR1 SGHRS and CDR2 YFSETQ. DNA for the CDR3: TGCGCCAGCAGCTTGCGAGGCCATAATTCACCCCTCCACTTT. Translation gives CASSLRGHNSPLHF.